This TCR beta chain came from a study of blood T cell repertoires in COVID-19. Study at large: COVID-19 samples collected from the United States, Italy and Spain covered acute and convalescent phases. PBMCs, B-cell-depleted T cells, or T cells were the source of the cDNA or gDNA that made up the material.

Looked up from germline, CDR1 is GTSNPN and CDR2 is SVGIG (reference sequence). With V trimmed by 4 bases and J by 7 bases, 4 bases remained unmatched. The CDR3 totals 14 residues. Authors' data handling: Scientists estimated how many nucleated cells there were by amplifying reference gene primers. The protocol was immunoSEQ multiplex PCR, while the TCRdb copy is restricted to in-frame clones and leaves out a portion. V, J and clone size are those of that table, while D and trimming were read from the DNA. The sample lists a few hundred thousand clones, 70% to 90% seen once, with 3% to 3.5% in the top ten.

The chain uses TRBV30 and TRBJ1-6; TRBD1 matches at 10 bases. Sequencing was performed on peripheral blood. The receptor was isolated from a young man with active or convalescent COVID-19. The CDR3, as DNA: TGTGCCTGGATCGGGGACAGGGGAAATTCACCCCTCCACTTT. Translating gives CAWIGDRGNSPLHF.